This TCR beta chain was captured by sequencing in a study of blood T cell repertoires in COVID-19. Germline-derived CDR1 and CDR2 are SGHAT and FQDESV (reference sequence). The ends were cut back, 5 bases at V and 5 bases at J, with 13 bases in the middle. The CDR3 is 14 amino acids. Profiled with immunoSEQ multiplex PCR; TCRdb holds only in-frame clones, not every one. The profile covers some 120,000 clones, with around 78% appearing a single time and under 2.5% taken by the ten largest. This rearrangement joins TRBV11-1 to TRBJ2-1; D may be TRBD1 (6 bases). Sequencing input: peripheral blood. This receptor was obtained from a man aged 25 to 40 with acute or convalescent COVID-19. In DNA, the CDR3 is TGTGCCAGCAGCCTTACAGGGTTCGACAATGAGCAGTTCTTC. This translates into CASSLTGFDNEQFF.